These 18 T cell receptor beta chains were all obtained from the same sample, sequenced in a study of regulatory T cells in long-lasting Graves disease. In building TCR beta libraries, iRepertoire HTBI primers were used together with Arm-PCR of CDR3 regions. From the multiplex PCR reads, TCRdb called clonotypes with MiXCR, one entry per CDR3 protein. Of fewer than 650,000 distinct CDR3 sequences detected, roughly 15% appear once; the ten largest clones hold 15% to 20%. Time point reported: newly diagnosed GD, antithyroid drugs for less than 3 months. TCR sequences were obtained from RNA taken from PBMCs. Another study also made use of these data, one on T cells in Graves' hyperthyroidism and ophthalmopathy.

Sequenced here: peripheral blood mononuclear cells (PBMCs), sampled at new diagnosis, from a patient treated with antithyroid drugs. The receptors were gathered from a woman younger than 45 with Graves disease.

The chain employs TRBV27 and TRBJ1-3; a possible D gene is TRBD1 (5 bases). The CDR3 extends over 14 amino acids. Trimming left V 9 bases short and J 0 bases short, with 12 bases between. From germline, CDR1 is MNHEY and CDR2 SMNVEV (reference sequence). The CDR3 is CARGEGRSGNTIYF. In DNA, the CDR3 is TGTGCCAGGGGGGAGGGGCGCTCTGGAAACACCATATATTTT.

On this clonotype: The junction does not match germline at one end; this may be a read error. The gene calls are TRBV7-2 and TRBJ2-7, with D perhaps matching TRBD2 (6 bases). Per the germline V gene, CDR1 is SGHTA and CDR2 is FQGNSA. There are 13 residues in the CDR3. Written as DNA, the CDR3 is TGTGCCAGCAGCTTAGCGCGGGGCTACGAGCAGTGCTTC. This codes for CASSLARGYEQCF.

Turning to this clonotype: It differs at one base from a far larger clone, so likely a read error. V and J are TRBV6-5 and TRBJ1-1; D possibly corresponds to TRBD1 (6 bases). The CDR3 extends over 14 amino acids. V was clipped by 2 bases and J by 4 bases, with 11 bases between them. Germline CDR1 and CDR2: MNHEY and SVGAGI. This CDR3 reads CASSYGTPSTEAFF. The CDR3 DNA is TGTGCCAGCAGTTACGGGACACCAAGCACTGAAGCTTTCTTT.

Turning to this clonotype: A junction end diverges from the germline sequence, so it may reflect a read error. The rearrangement links TRBV7-7 to TRBJ2-3, with 10 bases lining up with TRBD2. CDR1 and CDR2 (germline): SSHAT, FNYEAQ (reference sequence). CDR3 length: 15 amino acids. Here the CDR3 reads CASSPIAGGVDTQYF. CDR3 coding DNA: TGTGCTAGCAGCCCCATAGCGGGAGGAGTGGATACGCAGTATTTT.

This clonotype was seen ten or more times. J is TRBJ1-1 and V is TRBV27; maybe TRBD1 (6 bases). V was cut by 5 bases and J by 4 bases, with 17 bases left in between. The CDR3 runs to 15 residues. The V gene's germline CDR1 is MNHEY and CDR2 SMNVEV (reference sequence). The CDR3 spells CASSMKPGVRTEAFF. The CDR3 DNA sequence: TGTGCCAGCAGTATGAAACCAGGGGTGCGCACTGAAGCTTTCTTT.

This clonotype appeared a few times. It may be a read error: a sequence one base away is much more abundant. The V call is TRBV6-1, the J call TRBJ1-1; 7 bases are shared with TRBD1. Germline CDR1 and CDR2: MNHNS and SASEGT. The CDR3 is 13 amino acids. CDR3 amino acids: CASRRGQDTEASF. The CDR3 bases are TGTGCCAGCCGGAGGGGGCAGGACACTGAAGCTTCCTTT.

This clonotype has ten or more counts. This rearrangement joins TRBV12-3 or TRBV12-4 to TRBJ2-7; no clear D gene. Trimming cost V 2 bases and J 5 bases, with 10 bases left between them. The CDR3 is 13 residues long. This CDR3 reads CASSLSDLDEQYF. CDR3 DNA: TGTGCCAGCAGTTTATCAGACCTGGACGAGCAGTACTTC.

This clonotype appeared many times. This chain links TRBV28 with TRBJ2-7; 10 bases are shared with TRBD2. Germline-derived CDR1 and CDR2 are MDHEN and SYDVKM. The CDR3 runs 15 residues. Trimming cost V 6 bases and J 2 bases; bases outside gene matches: 7. The CDR3 spells CASSTPGTSAYEQYF. CDR3 sequence (DNA): TGTGCCAGCAGCACACCCGGGACTAGCGCCTACGAGCAGTACTTC.

Many counts were recorded for this clonotype. V and J are TRBV6-1 and TRBJ2-7; D unresolved. Germline V gene lookup returns CDR1 MNHNS and CDR2 SASEGT. Trimming pared 0 bases from V and 6 bases from J, leaving 6 bases between. CDR3 length: 12 amino acids. This CDR3 is CASSEAAPEQYF. DNA of the CDR3: TGTGCCAGCAGTGAAGCGGCACCCGAGCAGTACTTC.

This clonotype was seen many times. The chain has TRBV11-2 and TRBJ2-1; D remains ambiguous. V gave up 6 bases and J gave up 7 bases, with 22 bases separating them. Germline-derived CDR1 and CDR2 are SGHAT and FQNNGV. There are 16 residues in the CDR3. CDR3 sequence (DNA): TGTGCCAGCAGACCCCCTAGTGGGCGAGTGACGAATGAGCAGTTCTTC. Its protein product is CASRPPSGRVTNEQFF.

J is TRBJ2-3 and V is TRBV20-1, with D possibly being TRBD2 (6 bases). The germline CDR1 and CDR2 sequences are DFQATT and SNEGSKA (reference sequence). The CDR3 runs to 16 residues. Trimming cost V 3 bases and J 2 bases, with 18 bases left between them. The chain's CDR3 is CSARPLASLNTDTQYF. For the CDR3, the DNA is TGCAGTGCTAGGCCACTAGCCTCCCTTAACACAGATACGCAGTATTTT.

This clonotype was observed a few times. This rearrangement joins TRBV19 to TRBJ1-5; perhaps TRBD1 as D (6 bases). The CDR3 extends over 14 amino acids. Trimming took off 6 bases at V and 1 base at J, with 10 bases between the two ends. Germline V gives CDR1 LNHDA, CDR2 SQIVND (reference sequence). The CDR3, as DNA: TGTGCCAGTAGGAACAGGGAAAGCAATCAGCCCCAGCATTTT. It codes for CASRNRESNQPQHF.

The sample holds a few counts of this clonotype. This chain connects TRBV15 to TRBJ2-7; unclear D gene. The CDR3 spans 14 residues. Germline CDR1 is LNHNV and CDR2 is YYDKDF (reference sequence). Between the trimmed V and J ends, which lost 4 bases and 2 bases, there was a span of 12 bases. CDR3 coding DNA: TGTGCCACCAGCACTTACGGTAAAGCCTACGAGCAGTACTTC. Translating it yields CATSTYGKAYEQYF.

The table lists this clonotype with a few counts. The rearrangement joins TRBV19 to TRBJ1-2, with 9 bases identical to TRBD1. This CDR3 is built from 17 residues. Germline values: CDR1 LNHDA, CDR2 SQIVND (reference sequence). V gave up 6 bases and J gave up 2 bases; unmatched junction bases: 13. The CDR3 DNA sequence: TGTGCCAGTAGCCTCAAAGGGGGACAGGGAAGAAACTATGGCTACACCTTC. Translating gives CASSLKGGQGRNYGYTF.

This chain joins TRBV20-1 and TRBJ1-1, with 8 bases that match TRBD1. The length of the CDR3 is 15 residues. J lost 5 bases, V lost 5 bases, and 13 bases had no gene match. Germline CDR1 DFQATT, CDR2 SNEGSKA (reference sequence). The CDR3 is CSAQRGGRGRTEAFF. CDR3 DNA: TGCAGTGCTCAAAGAGGAGGCAGGGGGCGTACTGAAGCTTTCTTT.

A remark on this clonotype: This may be a read error: a much more frequent sequence differs by one nucleotide. Because it lacks the conserved phenylalanine or tryptophan at the end, this CDR3 is likely a read error. This chain links TRBV28 with TRBJ2-5; 8 bases match TRBD1. CDR1 and CDR2 from the germline V gene are MDHEN and SYDVKM. The CDR3 has 15 amino acids. V lost 3 bases, J lost 5 bases, and 8 bases stayed unmatched. Here the CDR3 reads CASSFGRQGRETQYL. The DNA for the CDR3 is TGTGCCAGCAGTTTCGGTAGACAGGGGCGGGAGACCCAGTACCTC.

This clonotype was counted at least ten times. The gene calls are TRBV27 and TRBJ2-7; 12 nucleotides align to TRBD1. The CDR3 loop spans 16 amino acids. The germline V gene has CDR1 MNHEY and CDR2 SMNVEV (reference sequence). With 6 bases clipped from V and 4 bases from J, the junction kept 10 bases outside the gene matches. This CDR3 is CASSQKPGQGAYEQYF. In DNA, the CDR3 is TGTGCCAGCAGCCAAAAACCGGGACAGGGGGCGTACGAGCAGTACTTC.

A few counts support this clonotype. CDR3: CATRATSGISYNEQFF. Written as DNA, the CDR3 is TGTGCCACCAGAGCGACTAGCGGGATCTCCTACAATGAGCAGTTCTTC. The V and J genes are TRBV10-3 and TRBJ2-1; 11 nucleotides line up with TRBD2. Germline loops: CDR1 ENHRY, CDR2 SYGVKD. V lost 10 bases to trimming and J lost 0 bases; unmatched junction nucleotides: 8. The CDR3 consists of 16 residues.